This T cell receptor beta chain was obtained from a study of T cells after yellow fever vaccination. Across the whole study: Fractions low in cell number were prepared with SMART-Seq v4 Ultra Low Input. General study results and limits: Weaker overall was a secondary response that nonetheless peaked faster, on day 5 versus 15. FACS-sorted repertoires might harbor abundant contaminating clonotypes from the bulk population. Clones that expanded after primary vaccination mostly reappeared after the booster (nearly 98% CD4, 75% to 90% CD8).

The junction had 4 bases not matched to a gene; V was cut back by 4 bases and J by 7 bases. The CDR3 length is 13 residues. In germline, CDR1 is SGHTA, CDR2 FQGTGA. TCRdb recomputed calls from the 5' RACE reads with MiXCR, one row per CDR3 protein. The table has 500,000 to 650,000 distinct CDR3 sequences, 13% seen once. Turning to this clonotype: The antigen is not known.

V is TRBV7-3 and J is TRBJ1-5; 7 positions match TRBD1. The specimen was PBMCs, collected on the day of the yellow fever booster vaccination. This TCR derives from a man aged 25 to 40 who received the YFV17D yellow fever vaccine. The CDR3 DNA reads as TGTGCCAGCAGCTACGACAGGGACCAGCCCCAGCATTTT. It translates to CASSYDRDQPQHF.